The 21 T cell receptor beta chains given below trace back to one sample, sequenced in a study of shared clonotypes between healthy human individuals. Some clones are missing from TCRdb's copy, which holds only in-frame ones; the method was immunoSEQ multiplex PCR. The sample consists of 1 million to 1.2 million clones, approximately 80% of them appearing once. The specimen was memory CD4+ T cells from PBMCs. Subset reported: CD45RA-negative fraction. These receptors came from a man aged 18 to 35 in good health. Some clones in this sample may be carry-over from other donors' samples.

This chain connects TRBV9 to TRBJ2-1; 7 positions agree with TRBD1. Trimming cost V 0 bases and J 5 bases; bases outside gene matches: 5. This CDR3 comprises 15 residues. CDR1 is SGDLS and CDR2 is YYNGEE in the germline V gene. CDR3 coding DNA: TGTGCCAGCAGCGTAGCCGGGACAGCTCACAATGAGCAGTTCTTC. This encodes CASSVAGTAHNEQFF. The full variable domain, with the rest looked up from reference TRBV9 and TRBJ2-1, is DSGVTQTPKHLITATGQRVTLRCSPRSGDLSVYWYQQSLDQGLQFLIQYYNGEERAKGNILERFSAQQFPDLHSELNLSSLELGDSALYFCASSVAGTAHNEQFFGPGTRLTVL.

The CDR3 bases are TGCGCCAGCAGCACGGGAGAGCCAGATACGCAGTATTTT. Protein: CASSTGEPDTQYF. The genes are TRBV5-1 and TRBJ2-3; a possible D gene is TRBD2 (6 bases). The length of the CDR3 is 13 residues. Germline V gives CDR1 SGHRS, CDR2 YFSETQ. Between the trimmed V and J ends, which lost 4 bases and 4 bases, there was a span of 10 bases. Full variable domain (remainder filled in from reference TRBV5-1 and TRBJ2-3): KAGVTQTPRYLIKTRGQQVTLSCSPISGHRSVSWYQQTPGQGLQFLFEYFSETQRNKGNFPGRFSGRQFSNSRSEMNVSTLELGDSALYLCASSTGEPDTQYFGPGTRLTVL.

Comments on this clone: The sample holds other DNA sequences that translate to the same CDR3. This chain links TRBV5-1 with TRBJ1-5; 7 bases line up with TRBD1. J gave up 2 bases and V 0 bases, and 2 bases lay outside the gene matches. The CDR3 contains 15 residues. From germline, CDR1 is SGHRS and CDR2 YFSETQ. The CDR3 sequence is CASSLEGARNQPQHF. The CDR3 coding sequence is TGCGCCAGCAGCTTGGAGGGGGCGCGCAATCAGCCCCAGCATTTT.

This chain links TRBV19 with TRBJ1-2; D is perhaps TRBD1 (6 bases). CDR3 length equals 14 residues. The germline V gene encodes CDR1 LNHDA and CDR2 SQIVND (reference sequence). The V and J ends lost 5 bases and 6 bases respectively, with 16 bases between them. As DNA, the CDR3 is TGTGCCAGTAGTTGGGCAGGGGTAGGAAATGGCTACACCTTC. Amino acids: CASSWAGVGNGYTF.

The chain uses TRBV2 and TRBJ1-2; D gene unclear. The CDR3 extends over 12 amino acids. Trimming removed 2 bases at V and 8 bases at J, with 9 bases between. Germline CDR1 is SNHLY and CDR2 is FYNNEI. The CDR3 reads CASSERGRGYTF. As DNA, the CDR3 is TGTGCCAGCAGTGAACGGGGAAGGGGCTACACCTTC.

This sequence joins TRBV28 and TRBJ2-3; D uncertain. The CDR3 totals 16 residues. Trimming removed 8 bases from V and 0 bases from J, with 18 bases in between. Germline V lookup: CDR1 MDHEN, CDR2 SYDVKM. This CDR3 is CASFEAGIDSTDTQYF. The CDR3 DNA sequence: TGTGCCAGCTTTGAGGCAGGAATCGATAGCACAGATACGCAGTATTTT.

This clone is a singleton in its sample. CDR3 bases: TGTGCCAGCAGCCAAGATCTAGTCTCCTACGAGCAGTACTTC. The encoded protein is CASSQDLVSYEQYF. J is TRBJ2-7 and V is TRBV14; no reliable D call. Germline V gene lookup returns CDR1 SGHDN and CDR2 FVKESK. This CDR3 comprises 14 residues. V was pared by 0 bases and J by 0 bases, with 6 bases between.

The chain carries TRBV19 and TRBJ1-1; D gene ambiguous. The V and J ends lost 2 bases and 11 bases respectively, with 12 bases between them. The CDR3 totals 12 residues. Germline V CDR1 and CDR2: LNHDA, SQIVND (reference sequence). The CDR3 DNA sequence: TGTGCCAGTAGTATACCCCATGGCAGGGCTTTCTTT. Protein: CASSIPHGRAFF.

The rearrangement uses TRBV2 and TRBJ1-5; tentatively, D is TRBD1 (5 bases). The germline CDR1 and CDR2 sequences are SNHLY and FYNNEI. The V and J ends lost 6 bases and 2 bases respectively, with 14 bases between them. The CDR3 runs to 15 residues. CDR3 residues: CASSGDLQGNQPQHF. The CDR3 region has the DNA TGTGCCAGCAGCGGGGACCTCCAGGGCAATCAGCCCCAGCATTTT.

This clone was found a few times. V usage is TRBV5-1 and J usage is TRBJ1-1; TRBD1 is a possible D gene (6 bases). V lost 5 bases and J lost 0, with 17 bases in between. The CDR3 is 16 amino acids. CDR1 is SGHRS and CDR2 is YFSETQ in the germline V gene. CDR3 sequence reads: CASREGIGGMNTEAFF. In DNA form, the CDR3 reads TGCGCCAGCAGGGAAGGGATTGGGGGCATGAACACTGAAGCTTTCTTT.

This clone was seen a handful of times. The chain is built from TRBV27 and TRBJ1-1; a possible D gene is TRBD1 (6 bases). CDR3 length: 13 amino acids. V lost 4 bases to trimming and J lost 6 bases, with 12 bases between them. CDR1 and CDR2 from the germline V gene are MNHEY and SMNVEV (reference sequence). For the CDR3, the DNA is TGTGCCAGCAGTTCCGCAGACAGGCCTGAAGCTTTCTTT. It encodes CASSSADRPEAFF.

The J gene is TRBJ2-2, the V gene TRBV20-1, with D unclear. This CDR3 comprises 11 residues. CDR1 and CDR2 from the germline V gene are DFQATT and SNEGSKA (reference sequence). Trimming stripped 3 bases from V and 9 bases from J, with 8 bases between. CDR3: CSARLERELFF. In nucleotides, the CDR3 is TGCAGTGCTAGGCTAGAACGGGAGCTGTTTTTT.

V usage is TRBV27 and J usage is TRBJ2-1; a weak D match, TRBD1 (6 bases). CDR1 and CDR2 from the germline V gene are MNHEY and SMNVEV (reference sequence). Trimming stripped 5 bases from V and 7 bases from J, with 9 bases between. This CDR3 is built from 12 residues. In DNA form, the CDR3 reads TGTGCCAGCAGTACGCAGGGGAATGAGCAGTTCTTC. Protein: CASSTQGNEQFF.

The V call is TRBV2, the J call TRBJ2-5; TRBD1 agrees at 7 bases. This CDR3 is built from 14 residues. Germline-derived CDR1 and CDR2 are SNHLY and FYNNEI. Unmatched junction bases numbered 7, after V lost 9 bases and J lost 0 bases. CDR3 loop: CASKSRGHQETQYF. CDR3 coding DNA: TGTGCCAGTAAAAGTAGGGGGCACCAAGAGACCCAGTACTTC.

This rearrangement joins TRBV27 to TRBJ2-7, with TRBD1 identical over 7 bases. The length of the CDR3 is 14 residues. The V gene end was trimmed by 3 bases and the J gene end by 0 bases; junction bases not matched to a gene: 2. In germline, CDR1 is MNHEY, CDR2 SMNVEV (reference sequence). As DNA, the CDR3 is TGTGCCAGCAGTTTCAGGGGGATCTCCTACGAGCAGTACTTC. It specifies CASSFRGISYEQYF.

This chain links TRBV6-4 with TRBJ1-2, with a weak D call TRBD1 (5 bases). Trimming removed 0 bases at V and 8 bases at J, with 10 bases between. Germline V gene data show CDR1 as MRHNA and CDR2 as SNTAGT. CDR3 length: 13 residues. CDR3: CASSDSWGNGYTF. The CDR3, as DNA: TGTGCCAGCAGTGACTCGTGGGGCAACGGCTACACCTTC.

This clone was counted once. V usage is TRBV19 and J usage is TRBJ2-2; the match to TRBD1 covers 7 bases. Germline lookup yields CDR1 LNHDA and CDR2 SQIVND (reference sequence). There are 15 residues in the CDR3. With 6 bases clipped from V and 0 bases from J, the junction kept 4 bases outside the gene matches. CDR3 nucleotides: TGTGCCAGTAGCCCAGGGGGTACGAACACCGGGGAGCTGTTTTTT. It specifies CASSPGGTNTGELFF.

A few counts support this clone. The rearrangement joins TRBV5-1 to TRBJ2-2, with D possibly being TRBD1 or TRBD2 (5 bases each). V lost 0 bases and J 9 bases, leaving 15 bases between the germline ends. CDR3 length: 15 amino acids. Looked up from germline, CDR1 is SGHRS and CDR2 is YFSETQ. CDR3 sequence (DNA): TGCGCCAGCAGCTTGGGTGGGACCGCTCTTAGGGAGCTGTTTTTT. Protein product: CASSLGGTALRELFF.

The chain uses TRBV7-2 and TRBJ1-1; a possible D gene is TRBD1 (6 bases). The CDR3 contains 14 residues. V dropped 5 bases and J dropped 1 base, with 11 bases sitting between them. Germline assignment: CDR1 SGHTA and CDR2 FQGNSA. CDR3 bases: TGTGCCAGCAGCCCACAGGGTCCGAACACTGAAGCTTTCTTT. Translated: CASSPQGPNTEAFF.

J is TRBJ2-1 and V is TRBV5-1; TRBD1 agrees at 8 bases. The CDR3 length is 17 residues. Germline CDR1 is SGHRS and CDR2 is YFSETQ. V lost 2 bases to trimming and J lost 5 bases; unmatched junction nucleotides: 12. In nucleotides, the CDR3 is TGCGCCAGCAGCTTCACCACAACAGGGGGTTGGGACAATGAGCAGTTCTTC. Its translation: CASSFTTTGGWDNEQFF.

V usage is TRBV7-2 and J usage is TRBJ2-7; TRBD2 agrees at 7 bases. CDR1 and CDR2 (germline): SGHTA, FQGNSA. This CDR3 spans 13 amino acids. Trimming took 7 bases from V and 7 from J; bases not matched to a gene: 10. DNA for the CDR3: TGTGCCAGCATGTACAGCGGGATACGGGAGCAGTACTTC. Protein: CASMYSGIREQYF.